The 6 T cell receptor beta chains given below trace back to one sample, sequenced in a study of blood T cells in healthy people across ages. Primed by a sample-barcoded 5' primer and a J-beta primer mix, a second PCR proceeded for about 6 to 11 cycles. One entry per CDR3 protein results from TCRdb running MiXCR on the 5' RACE reads. The sample consists of some 700,000 distinct CDR3 sequences, around a fifth of them appearing once. Sequencing was performed on blood. The receptors were gathered from a man in his 70s in good health.

In this sample, this clonotype turned up a few times. The V gene is TRBV5-1, the J gene TRBJ2-5, with TRBD2 matching 12 bases. The J call may be faulty, since TRBJ2-7 better matches the DNA end. Per the germline V gene, CDR1 is SGHRS and CDR2 is YFSETQ. This CDR3 is 16 amino acids long. The DNA for the CDR3 is TGCGCCAGCAGCTTGAGGACTAGCGGGGACCTATACGAGCAGTACTTC. Residues: CASSLRTSGDLYEQYF.

This chain joins TRBV7-9 and TRBJ2-4; 9 bases are shared with TRBD1. J gave up 8 bases and V 2 bases, and 4 bases lay outside the gene matches. The CDR3 runs 14 residues. Germline assignment: CDR1 SEHNR and CDR2 FQNEAQ (reference sequence). CDR3 DNA sequence: TGTGCCAGCAGCTTAATGGGACAGGGAGACATTCAGTACTTC. Protein: CASSLMGQGDIQYF.

The rearrangement joins TRBV5-5 to TRBJ2-2, with 8 bases that match TRBD2. V dropped 3 bases and J dropped 2; count of bases not matched to a gene: 9. Germline assignment: CDR1 SGHKS and CDR2 YYEKEE (reference sequence). The CDR3 loop spans 17 amino acids. CDR3 sequence: CASSSPAGGLNTGELFF. In DNA form, the CDR3 reads TGTGCCAGCAGCTCCCCTGCGGGAGGTCTCAACACCGGGGAGCTGTTTTTT.

This rearrangement joins TRBV5-1 to TRBJ2-3; D call uncertain. The CDR3 is made up of 14 amino acids. The V end lost 1 base, the J end lost 6 bases, and 12 bases lay between the germline ends. The germline CDR1 and CDR2 sequences are SGHRS and YFSETQ. Written as DNA, the CDR3 is TGCGCCAGCAGCTTGATGGGCTCCGGGGATACGCAGTATTTT. Translating gives CASSLMGSGDTQYF.

This chain joins TRBV20-1 and TRBJ2-1, with TRBD2 as a possible D gene (5 bases). The V gene's germline CDR1 is DFQATT and CDR2 SNEGSKA (reference sequence). V lost 6 bases and J lost 3, with 15 bases in between. CDR3 length: 14 residues. The chain's CDR3 is CSAPRDYHYNEQFF. The DNA of the CDR3 is TGCAGTGCCCCTCGCGACTACCACTACAATGAGCAGTTCTTC.

The J gene is TRBJ2-5, the V gene TRBV12-3 or TRBV12-4; D is possibly TRBD1 (8 bases). There are 14 residues in the CDR3. With 6 bases removed from V and 5 bases from J, the gap between germline ends came to 16 bases. This CDR3 is CASRPTGDYETQYF. In DNA form, the CDR3 reads TGTGCCAGCAGACCGACAGGGGACTATGAGACCCAGTACTTC.